Below are 23 T cell receptor beta chains sequenced from a single sample in a study of blood T cell repertoires in COVID-19. Libraries were prepared by immunoSEQ multiplex PCR; TCRdb keeps only in-frame clonotypes and omits some of them. The sample yields hundreds of thousands of clones, approximately 89% seen once. The sequenced material came from peripheral blood. These TCRs come from a woman aged 25 to 45 with COVID-19, enrolled during active disease.

The chain carries TRBV6-5 and TRBJ1-1, with D possibly TRBD1 on 6 matching bases. The CDR3 covers 14 residues. V was trimmed by 1 base and J by 12 bases, leaving 18 bases between them. From germline, CDR1 is MNHEY and CDR2 SVGAGI. The CDR3 nucleotides are TGTGCCAGCAGTTACTTCGGACAGTCCTCAGAATCTTTCTTT. This encodes CASSYFGQSSESFF.

This clone was counted once. The chain carries TRBV29-1 and TRBJ1-4; no clear D. Germline V gene lookup returns CDR1 SQVTM and CDR2 ANQGSEA. With 6 bases removed from V and 0 bases from J, the gap between germline ends came to 5 bases. The CDR3 has 12 residues. CDR3 nucleotides: TGCAGCGTCGGGGCAACTAATGAAAAACTGTTTTTT. It translates to CSVGATNEKLFF.

This chain's CDR3 is CASSMTGAVSGNTIYF. The CDR3 DNA reads TGTGCCAGCAGTATGACAGGGGCCGTCTCTGGAAACACCATATATTTT. The chain employs TRBV28 and TRBJ1-3; 8 nucleotides agree with TRBD1. The CDR3 consists of 16 residues. Germline V gene sequence: CDR1 MDHEN, CDR2 SYDVKM. J was trimmed by 0 bases and V by 5 bases; bases with no gene match: 6.

J is TRBJ1-4 and V is TRBV4-3; 8 nucleotides line up with TRBD1. CDR1 is LGHNA, CDR2 YSLEER, per germline. Unmatched junction bases numbered 6, after V lost 0 bases and J lost 6 bases. The CDR3 spans 16 residues. CDR3 loop: CASSQDLGQADEKLFF. CDR3 in DNA: TGCGCCAGCAGCCAAGATCTGGGACAGGCGGATGAAAAACTGTTTTTT.

This clone was counted between two and nine times. The chain recombines TRBV19 with TRBJ2-7; TRBD2 aligns across 7 bases. Per the germline V gene, CDR1 is LNHDA and CDR2 is SQIVND (reference sequence). With 6 bases clipped from V and 3 bases from J, the junction kept 11 bases outside the gene matches. This CDR3 has 15 amino acids. The CDR3 loop is CASSPSGTLLYEQYF. CDR3 nucleotides: TGTGCCAGTAGCCCAAGCGGGACCCTGCTCTACGAGCAGTACTTC. Full variable domain (rest looked up from reference TRBV19 and TRBJ2-7): DGGITQSPKYLFRKEGQNVTLSCEQNLNHDAMYWYRQDPGQGLRLIYYSQIVNDFQKGDIAEGYSVSREKKESFPLTVTSAQKNPTAFYLCASSPSGTLLYEQYFGPGTRLTVT.

The gene calls are TRBV7-8 and TRBJ1-5; TRBD1 is a possible D gene (5 bases). Germline CDR1 is SGHVS and CDR2 is FQNEAQ. Trimming left V 0 bases short and J 1 base short, with 10 bases between. This CDR3 is 16 amino acids long. The DNA for the CDR3 is TGTGCCAGCAGCTTAGCTTCGGGGGTAAGCAATCAGCCCCAGCATTTT. Translating it yields CASSLASGVSNQPQHF.

V usage is TRBV3-1 (or the pseudogene TRBV3-2) and J usage is TRBJ2-1; maybe TRBD1 (5 bases). CDR1 LGHDT and CDR2 YNNKEL come from the germline V gene (reference sequence). V shed 4 bases and J shed 9 bases, with 16 bases lying between them. The CDR3 totals 14 residues. CDR3 coding DNA: TGTGCCAGCAGCCGGTGGACGGACACAAGTGAGCAGTTCTTC. This codes for CASSRWTDTSEQFF.

The V call is TRBV27, the J call TRBJ2-7; D might be TRBD1 (7 bases). This CDR3 is 15 amino acids long. The germline V and J ends were trimmed by 0 bases and 2 bases, with 11 bases remaining between them. The germline gives CDR1 MNHEY, CDR2 SMNVEV (reference sequence). CDR3 amino acids: CASSLSRDRPYEQYF. Written as DNA, the CDR3 is TGTGCCAGCAGTTTATCGCGGGACAGACCCTACGAGCAGTACTTC.

This sequence joins TRBV6-5 and TRBJ2-7, with 9 positions matching TRBD1. The CDR3 consists of 14 residues. Germline V gene sequence: CDR1 MNHEY, CDR2 SVGAGI. Germline trimming cut 6 bases from V and 3 bases from J; bases unmatched to any gene: 6. The CDR3 nucleotides read TGTGCCAGCAGGACCCCGGGACAGGGCTACGAGCAGTACTTC. This sequence encodes CASRTPGQGYEQYF.

The rearrangement links TRBV6-1 to TRBJ1-2; 7 bases are a match to TRBD1. This CDR3 is 13 amino acids long. V was pared by 5 bases and J by 4 bases, with 4 bases of the junction left unmatched. Germline CDR1 is MNHNS and CDR2 is SASEGT. Here the CDR3 reads CASSPGQSYGYTF. DNA for the CDR3: TGTGCCAGCAGTCCGGGACAGAGCTATGGCTACACCTTC.

The genes are TRBV5-1 and TRBJ2-3, with D unclear. CDR3 length: 14 amino acids. Trimming removed 1 base from V and 9 bases from J, with 15 bases in between. Per germline, CDR1 SGHRS and CDR2 YFSETQ. This chain's CDR3 is CASSLQQTDDTQYF. In DNA form, the CDR3 reads TGCGCCAGCAGCTTGCAACAGACCGACGACACGCAGTATTTT.

The CDR3 DNA sequence: TGTGCCAGCAGTTTATTGGGGACAGGGAGTACTGAAGCTTTCTTT. The encoded protein is CASSLLGTGSTEAFF. V usage is TRBV27 and J usage is TRBJ1-1, with 9 bases matching TRBD1. Germline CDR1 is MNHEY and CDR2 is SMNVEV (reference sequence). There are 15 residues in the CDR3. The J segment lost 5 bases and the V segment lost 1 base, leaving 5 bases of the junction unmatched.

The chain uses TRBV9 and TRBJ2-1; maybe TRBD2 (5 bases). The V gene lost 3 bases and the J gene lost 8 bases, with 12 bases spanning the gap. Germline V gene lookup returns CDR1 SGDLS and CDR2 YYNGEE. This CDR3 contains 13 residues. CDR3 coding DNA: TGTGCCAGCAGCGCCGGAGGACCCGATGAGCAGTTCTTC. Translating gives CASSAGGPDEQFF.

This sequence joins TRBV5-1 and TRBJ2-7; 9 nucleotides align to TRBD1. Unmatched junction bases numbered 4, after V lost 5 bases and J lost 4 bases. Germline CDR1 SGHRS, CDR2 YFSETQ. The CDR3 is 13 residues long. CDR3 DNA sequence: TGCGCCAGCAGTGGGACAGGGTCATACGAGCAGTACTTC. This encodes CASSGTGSYEQYF.

The chain joins TRBV5-1 to TRBJ2-1; 10 bases are a match to TRBD1. Germline lookup yields CDR1 SGHRS and CDR2 YFSETQ. J lost 8 bases, V lost 4 bases, and 9 bases had no gene match. This CDR3 comprises 15 residues. The CDR3, as DNA: TGCGCCAGCAGCCTCCGGGACAGGGGAGCGGATGAGCAGTTCTTC. This gives the protein CASSLRDRGADEQFF. Using reference TRBV5-1 and TRBJ2-1 for the parts outside the CDR3, the full variable domain is KAGVTQTPRYLIKTRGQQVTLSCSPISGHRSVSWYQQTPGQGLQFLFEYFSETQRNKGNFPGRFSGRQFSNSRSEMNVSTLELGDSALYLCASSLRDRGADEQFFGPGTRLTVL.

The chain couples TRBV9 to TRBJ2-3, with 7 positions matching TRBD1. The CDR3 runs 18 residues. V lost 3 bases, J lost 1 base, and 14 bases stayed unmatched. Germline CDR1 and CDR2: SGDLS and YYNGEE. This chain's CDR3 is CASSGASQGIVGTDTQYF. In DNA, the CDR3 is TGTGCCAGCAGCGGGGCCTCACAGGGGATTGTGGGCACAGATACGCAGTATTTT.

The genes are TRBV18 and TRBJ2-2; D is perhaps TRBD1 (6 bases). V lost 1 base and J lost 4, with 16 bases in between. This CDR3 region has 17 residues. Germline values: CDR1 KGHSH, CDR2 LQKENI. The CDR3 nucleotides are TGTGCCAGCTCACCACGACGAGGACAGTTAAGCACCGGGGAGCTGTTTTTT. Its protein product is CASSPRRGQLSTGELFF.

This chain uses TRBV2 with TRBJ2-1; 8 nucleotides line up with TRBD2. The CDR3 length is 13 residues. Germline CDR1 and CDR2: SNHLY and FYNNEI. J gave up 6 bases and V 5 bases, and 3 bases lay outside the gene matches. The CDR3 bases are TGTGCCAGCAGTCCGGGGACTAGCAATGAGCAGTTCTTC. This codes for CASSPGTSNEQFF.

This clone turned up a few times. V gene TRBV7-9 combines with J gene TRBJ2-7; D is possibly TRBD2 (6 bases). Trimming took 1 base from V and 4 from J, leaving 11 bases between them. Germline CDR1 is SEHNR and CDR2 is FQNEAQ (reference sequence). This CDR3 is 14 amino acids long. The CDR3 DNA reads as TGTGCCAGCAGCTTAGACGGGGGAAATTACGAGCAGTACGTC. Encoded protein: CASSLDGGNYEQYV.

The chain carries TRBV7-2 and TRBJ1-1; maybe TRBD1 (5 bases). The ends were cut back, 2 bases at V and 4 bases at J, with 11 bases in the middle. The CDR3 contains 14 residues. Per germline, CDR1 SGHTA and CDR2 FQGNSA. CDR3 protein: CASSLQGRVTEAFF. Written as DNA, the CDR3 is TGTGCCAGCAGCTTACAGGGTAGGGTCACTGAAGCTTTCTTT.

The chain combines TRBV28 with TRBJ1-5; weak D call: TRBD1 (5 bases). The CDR3 covers 13 residues. The germline V gene encodes CDR1 MDHEN and CDR2 SYDVKM. The V end lost 5 bases, the J end lost 9 bases, and 14 bases lay between the germline ends. The CDR3 region has the DNA TGTGCCAGCAGTGCCTGGGCGGGGGGGCCCCAGCATTTT. This gives the protein CASSAWAGGPQHF.

This chain connects TRBV19 to TRBJ2-2; TRBD2 aligns across 8 bases. The V gene's germline CDR1 is LNHDA and CDR2 SQIVND (reference sequence). This CDR3 has 18 amino acids. V lost 10 bases, J lost 3 bases, and 19 bases stayed unmatched. In DNA form, the CDR3 reads TGTGCCAACCTGACTAGCGTCTTTACAAGGGCATACACCGGGGAGCTGTTTTTT. Protein sequence: CANLTSVFTRAYTGELFF.

This chain links TRBV5-1 with TRBJ2-5; 9 bases are a match to TRBD2. The germline gives CDR1 SGHRS, CDR2 YFSETQ. CDR3 length: 17 amino acids. V shed 0 bases and J 4 bases; nucleotides not matched to a gene: 10. The CDR3 DNA is TGCGCCAGCAGCTTGGTCGGTAGCGGGGGCCAAGGAGAGACCCAGTACTTC. Residues: CASSLVGSGGQGETQYF. Complete variable domain (other parts from reference TRBV5-1 and TRBJ2-5): KAGVTQTPRYLIKTRGQQVTLSCSPISGHRSVSWYQQTPGQGLQFLFEYFSETQRNKGNFPGRFSGRQFSNSRSEMNVSTLELGDSALYLCASSLVGSGGQGETQYFGPGTRLLVL.